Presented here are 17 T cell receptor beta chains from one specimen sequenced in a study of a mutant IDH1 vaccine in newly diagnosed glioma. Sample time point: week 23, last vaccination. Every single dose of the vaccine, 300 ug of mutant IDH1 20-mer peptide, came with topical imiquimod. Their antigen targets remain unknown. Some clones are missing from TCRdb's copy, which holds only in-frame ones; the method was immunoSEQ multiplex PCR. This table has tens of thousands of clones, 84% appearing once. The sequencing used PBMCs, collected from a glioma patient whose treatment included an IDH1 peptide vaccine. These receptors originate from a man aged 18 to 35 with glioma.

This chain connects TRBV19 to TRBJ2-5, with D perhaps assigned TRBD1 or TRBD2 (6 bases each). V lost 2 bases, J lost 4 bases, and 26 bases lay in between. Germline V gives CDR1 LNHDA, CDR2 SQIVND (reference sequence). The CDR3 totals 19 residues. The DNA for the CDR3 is TGTGCCAGTAGTATAACTCCGTGGAGTGGAGGGGGTGGAGGAGAGACCCAGTACTTC. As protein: CASSITPWSGGGGGETQYF. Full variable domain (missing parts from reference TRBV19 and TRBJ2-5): DGGITQSPKYLFRKEGQNVTLSCEQNLNHDAMYWYRQDPGQGLRLIYYSQIVNDFQKGDIAEGYSVSREKKESFPLTVTSAQKNPTAFYLCASSITPWSGGGGGETQYFGPGTRLLVL.

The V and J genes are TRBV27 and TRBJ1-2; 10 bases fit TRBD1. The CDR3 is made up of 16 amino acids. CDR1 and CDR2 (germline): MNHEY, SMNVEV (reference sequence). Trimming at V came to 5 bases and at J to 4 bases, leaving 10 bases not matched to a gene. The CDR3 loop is CASSEPGQGNIYGYTF. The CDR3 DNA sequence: TGTGCCAGCAGTGAGCCGGGACAGGGGAATATCTATGGCTACACCTTC.

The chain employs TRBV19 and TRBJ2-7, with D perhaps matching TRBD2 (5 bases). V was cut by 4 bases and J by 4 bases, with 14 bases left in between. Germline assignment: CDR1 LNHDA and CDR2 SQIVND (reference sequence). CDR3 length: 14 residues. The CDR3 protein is CASSTGLVVYEQYF. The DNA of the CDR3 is TGTGCCAGTAGTACAGGACTGGTGGTTTACGAGCAGTACTTC.

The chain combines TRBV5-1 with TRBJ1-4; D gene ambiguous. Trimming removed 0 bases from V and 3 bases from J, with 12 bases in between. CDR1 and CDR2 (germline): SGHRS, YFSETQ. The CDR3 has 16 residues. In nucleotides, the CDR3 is TGCGCCAGCAGCTTGGGGACCCCTCGGGCTAATGAAAAACTGTTTTTT. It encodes CASSLGTPRANEKLFF.

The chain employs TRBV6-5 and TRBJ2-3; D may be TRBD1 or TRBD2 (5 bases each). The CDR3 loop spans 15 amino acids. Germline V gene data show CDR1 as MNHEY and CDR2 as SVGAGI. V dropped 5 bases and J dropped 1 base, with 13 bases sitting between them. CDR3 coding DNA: TGTGCCAGCAGTCGAGAGGGGTATGGCACAGATACGCAGTATTTT. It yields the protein CASSREGYGTDTQYF.

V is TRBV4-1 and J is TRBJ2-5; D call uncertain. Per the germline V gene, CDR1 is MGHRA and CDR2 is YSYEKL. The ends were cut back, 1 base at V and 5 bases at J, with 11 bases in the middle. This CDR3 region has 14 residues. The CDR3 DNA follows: TGCGCCAGCAGCCAAGCCGGCCTCCTTGAGACCCAGTACTTC. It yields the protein CASSQAGLLETQYF.

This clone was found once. As DNA, the CDR3 is TGTGCCAGCAGCTTAGGGGAAGCCTCTTGGTACGAGCAGTACTTC. Translation gives CASSLGEASWYEQYF. The J gene is TRBJ2-7, the V gene TRBV7-9, with no clear D. The V end was cut by 1 base, the J end by 4 bases, with 14 bases between. CDR3 length: 15 amino acids. Germline values: CDR1 SEHNR, CDR2 FQNEAQ (reference sequence).

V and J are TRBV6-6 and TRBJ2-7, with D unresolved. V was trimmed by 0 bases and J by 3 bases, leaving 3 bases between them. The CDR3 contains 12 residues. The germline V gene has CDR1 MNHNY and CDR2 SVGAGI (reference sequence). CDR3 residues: CASSYSSYEQYF. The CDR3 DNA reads TGTGCCAGCAGTTACTCGAGCTACGAGCAGTACTTC.

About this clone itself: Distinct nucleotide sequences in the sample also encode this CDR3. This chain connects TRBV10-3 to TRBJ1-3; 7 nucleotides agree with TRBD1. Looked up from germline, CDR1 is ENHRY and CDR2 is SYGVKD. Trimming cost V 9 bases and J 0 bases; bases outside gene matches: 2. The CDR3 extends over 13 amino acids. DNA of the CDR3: TGTGCCATTCGGGACAGCTCTGGAAACACCATATATTTT. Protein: CAIRDSSGNTIYF.

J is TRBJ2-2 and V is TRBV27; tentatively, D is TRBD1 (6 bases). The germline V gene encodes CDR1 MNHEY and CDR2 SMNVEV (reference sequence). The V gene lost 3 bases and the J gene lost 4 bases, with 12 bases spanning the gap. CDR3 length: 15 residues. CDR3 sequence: CASSFLTGLTGELFF. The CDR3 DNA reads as TGTGCCAGCAGTTTCCTAACAGGGCTCACCGGGGAGCTGTTTTTT.

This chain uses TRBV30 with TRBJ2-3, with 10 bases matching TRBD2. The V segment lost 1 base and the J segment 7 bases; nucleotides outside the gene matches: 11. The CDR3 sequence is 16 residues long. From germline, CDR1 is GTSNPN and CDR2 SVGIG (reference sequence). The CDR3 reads CAWSEFIAGGRNTQYF. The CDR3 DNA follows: TGTGCCTGGAGTGAATTTATAGCGGGGGGTCGTAATACGCAGTATTTT. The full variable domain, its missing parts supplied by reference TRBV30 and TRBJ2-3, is SQTIHQWPATLVQPVGSPLSLECTVEGTSNPNLYWYRQAAGRGLQLLFYSVGIGQISSEVPQNLSASRPQDRQFILSSKKLLLSDSGFYLCAWSEFIAGGRNTQYFGPGTRLTVL.

The CDR3 sequence is CASSIVPGTEAFF. The CDR3 DNA is TGTGCCAGCAGCATAGTACCGGGCACTGAAGCTTTCTTT. The chain links TRBV5-6 to TRBJ1-1; D not resolved. The CDR3 runs to 13 residues. The germline V gene encodes CDR1 SGHDT and CDR2 YYEEEE. V was clipped by 4 bases and J by 4 bases, with 11 bases between them.

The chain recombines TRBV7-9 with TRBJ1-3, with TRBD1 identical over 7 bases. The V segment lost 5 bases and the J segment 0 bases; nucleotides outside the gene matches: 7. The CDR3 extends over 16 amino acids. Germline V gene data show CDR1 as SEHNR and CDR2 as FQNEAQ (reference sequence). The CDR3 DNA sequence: TGTGCCAGCAGCCCGGGACAGCCGAGCTCTGGAAACACCATATATTTT. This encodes CASSPGQPSSGNTIYF.

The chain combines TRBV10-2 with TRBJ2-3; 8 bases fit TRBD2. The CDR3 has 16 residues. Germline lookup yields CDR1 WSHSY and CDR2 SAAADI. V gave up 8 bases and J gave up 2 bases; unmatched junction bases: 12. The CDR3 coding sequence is TGCGCCAGCGTGGGCCCACTAGCGGACCTCACAGATACGCAGTATTTT. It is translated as CASVGPLADLTDTQYF.

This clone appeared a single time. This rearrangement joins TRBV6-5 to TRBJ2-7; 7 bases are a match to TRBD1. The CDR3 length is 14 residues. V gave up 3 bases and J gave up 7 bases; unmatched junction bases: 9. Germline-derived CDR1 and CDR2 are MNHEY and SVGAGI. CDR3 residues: CASSYSGTEGEQYF. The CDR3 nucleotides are TGTGCCAGCAGTTATTCCGGGACAGAGGGAGAGCAGTACTTC.

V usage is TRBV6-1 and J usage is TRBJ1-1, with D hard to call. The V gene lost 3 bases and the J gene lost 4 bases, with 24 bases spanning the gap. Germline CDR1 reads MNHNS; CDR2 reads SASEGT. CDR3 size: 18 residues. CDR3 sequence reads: CASSDSPGRGKIRTEAFF. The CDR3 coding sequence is TGTGCCAGCAGTGATAGCCCGGGCCGGGGTAAGATACGCACTGAAGCTTTCTTT.

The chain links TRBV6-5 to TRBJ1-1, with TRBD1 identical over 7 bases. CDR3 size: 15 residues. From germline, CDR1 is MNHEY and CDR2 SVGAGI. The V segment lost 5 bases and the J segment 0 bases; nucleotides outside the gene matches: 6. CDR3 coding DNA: TGTGCCAGCAGTCCCTTCAGGGGGGTGAACACTGAAGCTTTCTTT. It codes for CASSPFRGVNTEAFF.